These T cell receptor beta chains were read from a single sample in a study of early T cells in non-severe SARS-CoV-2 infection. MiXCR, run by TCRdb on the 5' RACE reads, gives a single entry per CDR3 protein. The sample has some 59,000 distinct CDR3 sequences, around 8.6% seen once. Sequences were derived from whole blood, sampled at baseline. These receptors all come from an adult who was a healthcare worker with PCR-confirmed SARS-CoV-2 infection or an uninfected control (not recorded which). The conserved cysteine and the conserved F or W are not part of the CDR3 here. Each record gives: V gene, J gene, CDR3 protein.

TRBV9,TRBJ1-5,ASSVGVGSNQPQH
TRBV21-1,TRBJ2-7,ASSNWPVYEQY
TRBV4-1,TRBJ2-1,ASSQSRLAVLGNEQI
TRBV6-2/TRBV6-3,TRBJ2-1,ASSGGGKQF
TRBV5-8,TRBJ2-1,ASSSGHNEQF
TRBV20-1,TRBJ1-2,SLFRDRVYGYT
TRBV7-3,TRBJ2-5,ASSLTTMAGRETQY
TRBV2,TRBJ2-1,ASSERTSGRYNEQF
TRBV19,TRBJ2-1,ASSYGSYEQF
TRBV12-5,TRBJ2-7,ASGPRAGGTYEQY
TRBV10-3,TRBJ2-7,AISEGPLDITHEQY
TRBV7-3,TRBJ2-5,ASRPAGGTTQY
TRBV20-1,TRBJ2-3,SAKPPGLETDTQY
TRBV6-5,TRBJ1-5,ASSYRTPGQGGQPQH
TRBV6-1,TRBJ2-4,ASSERERAGVDKNIQY
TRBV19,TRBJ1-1,ASKWDTLNTEAF
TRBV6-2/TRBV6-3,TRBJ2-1,ASRSNNEQF
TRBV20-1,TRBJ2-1,SVIRYNEQF
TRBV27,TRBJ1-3,ASSFREGNTIY
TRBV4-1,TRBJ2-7,ASSQAPSGYYEQY
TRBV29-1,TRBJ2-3,SVEDSTDTQY
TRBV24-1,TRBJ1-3,ATSDHPSERTGNTIY
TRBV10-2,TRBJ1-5,ASSGGQGVNQPQH
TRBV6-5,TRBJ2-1,ASGETSGMYNEQF
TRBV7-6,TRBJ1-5,ASSSGQGKGNQPQH
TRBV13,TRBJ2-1,ASSSTRTSGGRNEQF
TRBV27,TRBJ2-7,ASRRGTEYYEQY
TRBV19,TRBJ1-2,ASNIKTGARGYGYT
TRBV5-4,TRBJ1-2,ASSLAWQSTNYGYT
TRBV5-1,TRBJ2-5,ASSVGLAAETQY
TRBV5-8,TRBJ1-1,ASSLAAMNTEAF
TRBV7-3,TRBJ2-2,ASSPQGPEAGELF
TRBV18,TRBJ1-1,ASSPLTGNTEAF
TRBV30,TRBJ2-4,ACMDSNQNIQY